The clone carrying this TCR beta chain was counted many times. Its target is unknown. Stated time point: sample taken at primary tumor resection. Material for sequencing was whole RNA from tumor, nontumor lung or frozen PBMC, left unsorted. Every TCR cDNA molecule bore its own unique molecular identifier. Each CDR3 protein gets one entry after TCRdb re-called the 5' RACE reads with MiXCR. Of about 92,000 distinct CDR3 sequences listed, about 12% are singletons. The record originates from a study of spatial heterogeneity in lung cancer. Study findings and constraints: Ubiquitous expanded tumor TCRs were seen in blood more at resection than at follow-up.

With 4 bases removed from V and 2 bases from J, the gap between germline ends came to 12 bases. This CDR3 is 15 amino acids long. The receptor's source is a male donor with early-stage non-small cell lung cancer. The rearrangement uses TRBV12-3 or TRBV12-4 and TRBJ2-4; a possible D gene is TRBD1 (5 bases). Specimen: PBMCs, collected at surgery. The chain's CDR3 is CASSSATVTKNIQYF. CDR3 sequence (DNA): TGTGCCAGCAGTTCGGCGACAGTTACCAAAAACATTCAGTACTTC.